Below, 20 T cell receptor beta chains from the same sample are listed, as sequenced in a study of STAT5B mutations in CD4+ large granular lymphocyte leukemia. Clones were sequenced by immunoSEQ multiplex PCR, and TCRdb holds only the in-frame ones, with some missing. The sample includes around 30,000 clones, 72% seen only once; the top ten take 2%. Material for sequencing was CD4+ T cells from blood buffy coats. The receptors derive from a human donor in good health.

This chain connects TRBV4-3 to TRBJ1-2, with D possibly being TRBD1 (6 bases). The CDR3 contains 14 residues. Germline V gene sequence: CDR1 LGHNA, CDR2 YSLEER. The V end lost 4 bases, the J end lost 2 bases, and 11 bases lay between the germline ends. CDR3 DNA sequence: TGCGCCAGCAGCCGACAGGACGGGAACTATGGCTACACCTTC. This codes for CASSRQDGNYGYTF.

V gene TRBV7-9 combines with J gene TRBJ2-1; 8 bases map to TRBD2. Trimming at V came to 5 bases and at J to 5 bases, leaving 17 bases not matched to a gene. CDR1 and CDR2 from the germline V gene are SEHNR and FQNEAQ (reference sequence). This CDR3 is 18 amino acids long. The CDR3 nucleotides read TGTGCCAGCAGCCCCGGGACTAGACACGGGCAACAACACAATGAGCAGTTCTTC. This translates into CASSPGTRHGQQHNEQFF. Combining the CDR3 with reference TRBV7-9 and TRBJ2-1 gives the whole variable domain DTGVSQNPRHKITKRGQNVTFRCDPISEHNRLYWYRQTLGQGPEFLTYFQNEAQLEKSRLLSDRFSAERPKGSFSTLEIQRTEQGDSAMYLCASSPGTRHGQQHNEQFFGPGTRLTVL.

The V gene is TRBV7-9, the J gene TRBJ1-1; TRBD1 is a possible D gene (6 bases). Per the germline V gene, CDR1 is SEHNR and CDR2 is FQNEAQ (reference sequence). The germline V and J ends were trimmed by 2 bases and 3 bases, with 13 bases remaining between them. This CDR3 contains 15 residues. For the CDR3, the DNA is TGTGCCAGCAGCTTAATGGGGGCGGGGGACACTGAAGCTTTCTTT. It is translated as CASSLMGAGDTEAFF.

This sequence joins TRBV19 and TRBJ1-2; 7 bases map to TRBD1. V lost 6 bases and J lost 3; bases outside the gene matches: 7. Per the germline V gene, CDR1 is LNHDA and CDR2 is SQIVND (reference sequence). This CDR3 spans 14 amino acids. The CDR3 coding sequence is TGTGCCAGTAGCCGGACAGGCCCCTACTATGGCTACACCTTC. Encoded protein: CASSRTGPYYGYTF.

This clone showed up just a few times. V gene TRBV7-9 combines with J gene TRBJ2-7; 9 bases match TRBD1. The V segment lost 5 bases and the J segment 5 bases; nucleotides outside the gene matches: 13. The CDR3 covers 16 residues. Germline V CDR1 and CDR2: SEHNR, FQNEAQ (reference sequence). CDR3 residues: CASSDPSGQGIHEQYF. DNA of the CDR3: TGTGCCAGCAGCGACCCCTCAGGACAGGGGATCCACGAGCAGTACTTC.

CDR3 DNA: TGTGCCAGCAGCGCGAGGACAGGATTCCTTGAGGATGCTTTCTTT. Its translation: CASSARTGFLEDAFF. The J gene is TRBJ1-1, the V gene TRBV9; 7 bases fit TRBD1. The germline V gene has CDR1 SGDLS and CDR2 YYNGEE. This CDR3 is built from 15 residues. V gave up 3 bases and J gave up 11 bases; unmatched junction bases: 16.

The V call is TRBV29-1, the J call TRBJ1-1, with 7 bases that match TRBD1. The CDR3 has 14 residues. The germline V gene has CDR1 SQVTM and CDR2 ANQGSEA. V dropped 6 bases and J dropped 3; count of bases not matched to a gene: 10. The CDR3 is CSVRNRDSDTEAFF. CDR3 nucleotide sequence: TGCAGCGTGAGAAACCGGGACAGCGACACTGAAGCTTTCTTT.

The V gene is TRBV5-1, the J gene TRBJ1-6; a weak D match, TRBD1 (5 bases). Trimming cost V 0 bases and J 6 bases, with 7 bases left between them. CDR1 and CDR2 (germline): SGHRS, YFSETQ. The CDR3 extends over 14 amino acids. CDR3 in DNA: TGCGCCAGCAGCTTGGGACAGATTAATTCACCCCTCCACTTT. It encodes CASSLGQINSPLHF.

The rearrangement links TRBV19 to TRBJ2-5, with a possible D match to TRBD2 (5 bases). The CDR3 extends over 15 amino acids. The V end lost 5 bases, the J end lost 5 bases, and 18 bases lay between the germline ends. Per germline, CDR1 LNHDA and CDR2 SQIVND (reference sequence). The CDR3 protein is CASSPYGGVGETQYF. DNA of the CDR3: TGTGCCAGTAGTCCATATGGAGGAGTGGGGGAGACCCAGTACTTC.

This clone showed up just a few times. The rearrangement uses TRBV9 and TRBJ1-1, with 10 bases identical to TRBD1. With V trimmed by 1 base and J by 5 bases, 2 bases remained unmatched. This CDR3 is built from 14 residues. Germline CDR1 SGDLS, CDR2 YYNGEE. The CDR3 protein is CASSVRDRGTEAFF. The CDR3 coding sequence is TGTGCCAGCAGCGTAAGGGACAGGGGAACTGAAGCTTTCTTT.

This clone has just a few counts. The chain combines TRBV5-1 with TRBJ2-2; perhaps TRBD2 as D (5 bases). The CDR3 runs to 16 residues. Germline V gene sequence: CDR1 SGHRS, CDR2 YFSETQ. V lost 0 bases and J 8 bases, leaving 17 bases between the germline ends. Here the CDR3 DNA reads TGCGCCAGCAGCTTGGCGGGGTTCGGTGGGCCGGGGGAGCTGTTTTTT. This gives the protein CASSLAGFGGPGELFF.

This clone was seen once. The chain links TRBV7-2 to TRBJ2-3; unclear D gene. The CDR3 is 13 residues long. From germline, CDR1 is SGHTA and CDR2 FQGNSA. V lost 1 base and J lost 2, with 4 bases in between. The CDR3 reads CASSLEATDTQYF. CDR3 coding DNA: TGTGCCAGCAGCTTAGAAGCCACAGATACGCAGTATTTT.

The chain couples TRBV19 to TRBJ1-5, with TRBD1 identical over 9 bases. This CDR3 is built from 14 residues. The trim removed 6 bases at V and 11 bases at J, leaving 11 bases unmatched. Germline CDR1 is LNHDA and CDR2 is SQIVND (reference sequence). Written as DNA, the CDR3 is TGTGCCAGTAGGATACAGGGGGCTGGGGAAGCCCAGCATTTT. This sequence encodes CASRIQGAGEAQHF. Variable domain in full (rest from reference TRBV19 and TRBJ1-5): DGGITQSPKYLFRKEGQNVTLSCEQNLNHDAMYWYRQDPGQGLRLIYYSQIVNDFQKGDIAEGYSVSREKKESFPLTVTSAQKNPTAFYLCASRIQGAGEAQHFGDGTRLSIL.

The count of this clone is one. This rearrangement joins TRBV5-1 to TRBJ2-5; 12 nucleotides align to TRBD2. The CDR3 loop spans 16 amino acids. Germline V CDR1 and CDR2: SGHRS, YFSETQ. V was pared by 1 base and J by 5 bases, with 6 bases of the junction left unmatched. The CDR3 DNA is TGCGCCAGCAGCTTGCCTAGCGGGGGGGCAGCCGAGACCCAGTACTTC. It specifies CASSLPSGGAAETQYF.

This chain joins TRBV29-1 and TRBJ2-7, with D perhaps being TRBD1 or TRBD2 (5 bases each). The CDR3 loop spans 9 amino acids. Germline V gene lookup returns CDR1 SQVTM and CDR2 ANQGSEA. The V end lost 3 bases, the J end lost 12 bases, and 9 bases lay between the germline ends. CDR3 nucleotide sequence: TGCAGCGTTGACAGGGACCCGTACTTC. Its protein is CSVDRDPYF.

CDR3 bases: TGCGCCAGCAGCGTACAGGGGGGTGATAATGAGCAGTTCTTC. It codes for CASSVQGGDNEQFF. The chain has TRBV5-1 and TRBJ2-1; 8 nucleotides agree with TRBD1. The CDR3 is 14 amino acids. The germline V gene encodes CDR1 SGHRS and CDR2 YFSETQ. The trim removed 4 bases at V and 7 bases at J, leaving 7 bases unmatched. Variable domain in full (rest from reference TRBV5-1 and TRBJ2-1): KAGVTQTPRYLIKTRGQQVTLSCSPISGHRSVSWYQQTPGQGLQFLFEYFSETQRNKGNFPGRFSGRQFSNSRSEMNVSTLELGDSALYLCASSVQGGDNEQFFGPGTRLTVL.

The CDR3 DNA is TGTGCCAGCAGTGAGGAGGGGGGGGCGCAGGGTGAAGCTTTCTTT. Its protein product is CASSEEGGAQGEAFF. The rearrangement links TRBV6-1 to TRBJ1-1, with a possible D match to TRBD1 (6 bases). The length of the CDR3 is 15 residues. Germline V gene sequence: CDR1 MNHNS, CDR2 SASEGT. The V end lost 3 bases, the J end lost 7 bases, and 18 bases lay between the germline ends.

J is TRBJ2-3 and V is TRBV29-1; D is tentatively TRBD1 or TRBD2 (5 bases each). V dropped 0 bases and J dropped 4 bases, with 11 bases sitting between them. The CDR3 length is 14 residues. The V gene's germline CDR1 is SQVTM and CDR2 ANQGSEA. CDR3 sequence (DNA): TGCAGCGTTGAAGATTTGAGGGGTTCAGATACGCAGTATTTT. Protein sequence: CSVEDLRGSDTQYF.

V is TRBV9 and J is TRBJ2-3; D possibly corresponds to TRBD1 (6 bases). The CDR3 contains 13 residues. Trimming took 2 bases from V and 6 from J, leaving 10 bases between them. Germline V gives CDR1 SGDLS, CDR2 YYNGEE. CDR3 DNA sequence: TGTGCCAGCAGCGTGGGGGCAGCGGATACGCAGTATTTT. Its translation is CASSVGAADTQYF.

There are a few counts of this clone. J is TRBJ1-5 and V is TRBV4-3; a possible D gene is TRBD1 (5 bases). The germline gives CDR1 LGHNA, CDR2 YSLEER. Trimming removed 6 bases at V and 5 bases at J, with 17 bases between. CDR3 length: 15 residues. CDR3 bases: TGCGCCAGCAGTCCCGGCTTAGGGGAGGATCAGCCCCAGCATTTT. This codes for CASSPGLGEDQPQHF.